This note documents a single T cell receptor (beta chain) sequence. Its antigen remains undetermined. Per-base qualities were not stored, and no clone one base away is much larger. At the junction V is shortened by 1 base and J by 10 bases, with 14 bases in between. CDR3 length: 14 amino acids, cysteine to phenylalanine. The retained sequence is limited to the CDR3, 42 bases, with the frame set at the first base. Taken from the germline V gene (reference sequence), the CDR1 and CDR2 loops are DFQATT and SNEGSKA. The library came from RACE. Reads for this sample came from a NextSeq 500. During library preparation, unique molecular identifiers were attached to individual cDNA molecules so that TCRs could be counted in a quantitative, reproducible way. For every blood RNA sample, sequencing covered both the TCR alpha and TCR beta chains. On the study's bioinformatics: A median of around 100,000 TCRs per sample was observed, with a range of about 20,000 to 700,000. The Decombinator software suite was used to annotate V, J and CDR3 in the TCR reads. For the PS versus PT1 abundance plots, all samples were subsampled to the same number of TCRs (28,000). Expanded TCRs were defined as absent before sensitization and observed at least eight times at the 2-week time point. Clones were called with MiXCR by TCRdb after fastp trimmed the public reads at Q25, and only in-frame beta chains were retained. Every CDR3 protein is listed once, alongside the most common genes and DNA of its rows. The V and J calls were not made by the authors but by TCRdb's processing. The sample has about 82,000 distinct CDR3 sequences on record, 9.5% to 14% of them singletons. Roughly 3.7% of the sample lies in the top ten.

The data were taken from a study of human T cells and chemical hapten exposure (dated by TCRdb to 2020 to 2023). Concerning the study at large: For sensitization, 2% DPC in acetone was applied to a 2 cm by 2 cm area of upper inner arm skin. Blood for TCR sequencing was provided by twenty-nine alopecia patients at one to four time points (pre-sensitization, 2, 6 and 24 weeks). Patch testing was done on the upper back using Finn chambers containing 0.01% DPC, and results were scored after 6 days according to International Contact Dermatitis Research Group standards. Libraries were combined into a pool for sequencing, and differences in TCR yield between samples came mainly from small differences in library volumes within the pool. Blood samples were taken from patients before sensitization (week 0) and then at 2, 6 and about 24 weeks after DPC sensitization. Patients additionally received weekly therapeutic DPC doses to the scalp throughout the approximately 25-week study period. This study followed changes in the peripheral blood TCR repertoire in vivo during primary and secondary sensitization of alopecia patients to the hapten diphenylcyclopropenone (DPC). The patient cohort, mostly female, included alopecia areata with under or over 50% scalp involvement, alopecia totalis and alopecia universalis.

The paper's findings and limits, for the study overall: The number of PT1 expanded TCRs positively correlated with patch test score, significant at thresholds 8, 16 and 32 but not 4. Because every patient had alopecia, a presumed autoimmune disease, the patients' immune response might differ from that of healthy individuals. No change with DPC sensitization was found in the number of TCRs above 1 in 1000 frequency, and no evidence of global repertoire structure alterations was found. Compared with pre-sensitization or healthy control sets, expanded TCRs formed significantly more large CDR3 similarity clusters, which is consistent with antigen-driven responses. Repeated subsampling changed both the strength of the expansion versus patch-test correlation and the threshold at which that correlation became significant.

The time point label on this specimen signifies: patch test 3, about 24 weeks after DPC sensitization. According to the study, the label for this sample's treatment or condition signals: therapeutic diphenylcyclopropenone sensitization with weekly scalp DPC. Blood at each patch-test visit was drawn before the patch test was applied. Eligible patients were aged 18 to 70, diagnosed with alopecia, deemed suitable for DPC therapy, and excluded if pregnant. Unfractionated whole blood was collected in Tempus Blood RNA tubes, and total RNA was extracted from that blood. This TCR was sampled from a woman aged 50 to 60 with alopecia areata. Some clones in this sample may be carry-over from other donors' samples. The specimen was whole blood, collected in connection with sensitization to the hapten diphenylcyclopropenone (DPC). The rearrangement combines TRBV20-1 with TRBJ1-6, with the D gene call left open. This receptor carries the CDR3 CSARVGARGSPLHF. The nucleotide sequence reads as follows: TGCAGTGCTAGAGTTGGAGCCCGGGGATCACCCCTCCACTTT.